This TCR beta chain is drawn from a study of vaccination and CD4 T cells after COVID-19. Whole-study results and caveats: Spike mono-reactivity marked 304 of 307 vaccine-specific clones in convalescent patients.

The CDR3 runs to 15 residues. CDR1 and CDR2 (germline): MNHEY, SVGAGI. V was cut by 2 bases and J by 4 bases, with 13 bases left in between. MiXCR, run by TCRdb on the PCR reads, gives a single entry per CDR3 protein. The table has some 18,000 distinct CDR3 sequences, approximately 59% seen once; the top ten hold 1%. A remark on this clonotype: Antigen specificity is unknown.

This chain links TRBV6-5 with TRBJ2-3, with D perhaps matching TRBD1 (6 bases). Sequenced here: CD4+ T cells from blood, sampled before SARS-CoV-2 vaccination. The receptor was derived from a human donor who had recovered from COVID-19. The CDR3 reads CASSYVQGGADTQYF. CDR3 coding DNA: TGTGCCAGCAGTTACGTACAGGGTGGCGCAGATACGCAGTATTTT.